The TCR beta chain under discussion was sequenced for a study of cytomegalovirus exposure and HLA in healthy donors. This clone was recorded a few times. Its antigen remains unknown. The PCR employed 60 Vbeta primers together with 13 Jbeta primers. Assay used: immunoSEQ multiplex PCR; TCRdb lists only in-frame clones, some missing. The repertoire holds about 150,000 clones, with 70% to 80% as singletons. Study outcomes and limitations: In a later analysis, an Asian-associated ancestry cluster reportedly showed fewer N-insertions than the 666-donor mean. A later analysis found TCR association rates differed by HLA locus, highest for DRB1 and lowest for HLA-C.

Trimming shortened V by 6 bases and J by 2 bases, and 22 bases separated the two germline ends. CDR1 is MDHEN and CDR2 is SYDVKM in the germline V gene. The CDR3 spans 17 residues. This rearrangement joins TRBV28 to TRBJ2-5; D is possibly TRBD2 (6 bases). What was sequenced was PBMCs. This TCR came from a woman aged 40 to 50 in good health and CMV-seronegative. DNA of the CDR3: TGTGCCAGCAGCGGGGGAGTAGCGCAAACGATTCAAGAGACCCAGTACTTC. It translates to CASSGGVAQTIQETQYF.